These 30 T cell receptor beta chains share one sample of origin, sequenced in a study of CD8 T cells in Susac syndrome. The RNA input was roughly 0.45 to 1 ug, and it was reverse transcribed with random hexamers. TCRdb processed the immunoSEQ multiplex PCR reads anew with MiXCR; each CDR3 protein has one entry. The table has roughly 150,000 distinct CDR3 sequences, approximately 95% seen once. Sequencing was carried out using CD4+ T cells from PBMCs. Receptors originate from a human donor with Susac syndrome.

The chain joins TRBV4-3 to TRBJ1-5; D is ambiguous. The germline V gene encodes CDR1 LGHNA and CDR2 YSLEER. V lost 1 base and J lost 6, with 10 bases in between. The CDR3 extends over 14 amino acids. CDR3 nucleotides: TGCGCCAGCAGCCAAGGGTACGAGCCTCAGCCCCAGCATTTT. Protein: CASSQGYEPQPQHF.

Here the CDR3 reads CASSKYRTGELFF. In nucleotides, the CDR3 is TGTGCCAGCAGCAAGTACAGGACCGGGGAGCTGTTTTTT. V is TRBV5-6 and J is TRBJ2-2; tentative D call: TRBD1 (5 bases). Germline lookup yields CDR1 SGHDT and CDR2 YYEEEE. The CDR3 covers 13 residues. The germline V and J ends were trimmed by 4 bases and 5 bases, with 9 bases remaining between them.

The gene calls are TRBV6-6 and TRBJ2-3; 7 nucleotides line up with TRBD1. The CDR3 contains 15 residues. With 5 bases clipped from V and 3 bases from J, the junction kept 8 bases outside the gene matches. Germline V gene lookup returns CDR1 MNHNY and CDR2 SVGAGI (reference sequence). Here the CDR3 DNA reads TGTGCCAGCAGTAAAGGACAGGCATTGACAGATACGCAGTATTTT. Protein: CASSKGQALTDTQYF.

The chain combines TRBV6-5 with TRBJ1-2; the D gene is possibly TRBD1 (6 bases). Germline assignment: CDR1 MNHEY and CDR2 SVGAGI. Trimming removed 9 bases at V and 4 bases at J, with 15 bases between. The CDR3 covers 13 residues. The CDR3 coding sequence is TGTGCCAGTAAAGGGGGATTTGGCTATGGCTACACCTTC. It translates to CASKGGFGYGYTF.

The V call is TRBV7-3, the J call TRBJ2-2, with 8 positions matching TRBD2. Germline V gene data show CDR1 as SGHTA and CDR2 as FQGTGA. The CDR3 has 14 amino acids. Trimming removed 7 bases from V and 0 bases from J; junction bases left unmatched: 1. CDR3 sequence: CASKAGANTGELFF. The CDR3 DNA reads TGTGCCAGCAAAGCGGGGGCGAACACCGGGGAGCTGTTTTTT.

This chain links TRBV11-1 with TRBJ2-3; D possibly matches TRBD1 or TRBD2 (5 bases each). The CDR3 covers 14 residues. Per the germline V gene, CDR1 is SGHAT and CDR2 is FQDESV (reference sequence). V was pared by 4 bases and J by 6 bases, with 14 bases between. CDR3 amino acids: CASSWGSRRDTQYF. The CDR3 DNA reads as TGTGCCAGCAGCTGGGGGTCAAGGCGGGATACGCAGTATTTT.

The sample holds one count of this clonotype. CDR3 bases: TGTGCCAGCAGCTCCAGGACTAGCGGGGGGATGAAAGAGACCCAGTACTTC. It translates to CASSSRTSGGMKETQYF. The V gene is TRBV9, the J gene TRBJ2-5; 14 positions agree with TRBD2. The CDR3 is 17 residues long. From germline, CDR1 is SGDLS and CDR2 YYNGEE. With 4 bases clipped from V and 3 bases from J, the junction kept 8 bases outside the gene matches.

In DNA form, the CDR3 reads TGTGCCAGCAGCTTAGGATCTGGGTCTGGGAGACTCAATGAGCAGTTCTTC. Protein: CASSLGSGSGRLNEQFF. The V gene is TRBV7-9, the J gene TRBJ2-1, with D maybe TRBD2 (5 bases). There are 17 residues in the CDR3. V lost 1 base and J 6 bases, leaving 19 bases between the germline ends. Germline lookup yields CDR1 SEHNR and CDR2 FQNEAQ (reference sequence).

The V call is TRBV20-1, the J call TRBJ1-6; D not resolved. CDR1 and CDR2 (germline): DFQATT, SNEGSKA (reference sequence). V shed 2 bases and J shed 7 bases, with 12 bases lying between them. The CDR3 runs to 14 residues. CDR3 protein: CSARPGPTNSPLHF. CDR3 DNA sequence: TGCAGTGCTAGACCAGGACCGACCAATTCACCCCTCCACTTT.

The gene calls are TRBV5-6 and TRBJ1-2, with a tentative D call TRBD1 (6 bases). The germline V gene encodes CDR1 SGHDT and CDR2 YYEEEE. V was shortened by 0 bases and J by 4 bases, with 10 bases between the two germline ends. The CDR3 runs 14 residues. The CDR3 region is CASSLEGGGYGYTF. The CDR3 DNA reads TGTGCCAGCAGCTTGGAGGGGGGCGGCTATGGCTACACCTTC.

The chain combines TRBV6-1 with TRBJ1-5; D is unclear. The CDR3 runs 13 residues. V lost 7 bases and J 0 bases, leaving 7 bases between the germline ends. Germline CDR1 reads MNHNS; CDR2 reads SASEGT. CDR3 in amino acids: CASTVNSNQPQHF. The DNA for the CDR3 is TGTGCCAGCACTGTGAATAGCAATCAGCCCCAGCATTTT.

The rearrangement uses TRBV21-1 and TRBJ2-7; the tabulated D call, TRBD1, remains unverified against the DNA. TRBV21-1 is reported as a pseudogene. The CDR3 spans 14 residues. The CDR3 protein is CANVRGGGPREQYF. In nucleotides, the CDR3 is TGTGCCAACGTGCGGGGCGGGGGACCTAGGGAGCAGTACTTC.

This sequence joins TRBV19 and TRBJ1-6; weak D call: TRBD1 (5 bases). V was shortened by 7 bases and J by 4 bases, with 8 bases between the two germline ends. Germline CDR1 LNHDA, CDR2 SQIVND (reference sequence). CDR3 length: 13 residues. CDR3 sequence (DNA): TGTGCCAGTATGGGACCTTATAATTCACCCCTCCACTTT. Protein sequence: CASMGPYNSPLHF.

The rearrangement joins TRBV11-2 to TRBJ1-3; D unresolved. V dropped 1 base and J dropped 0 bases, with 10 bases sitting between them. This CDR3 has 16 amino acids. Per germline, CDR1 SGHAT and CDR2 FQNNGV. In nucleotides, the CDR3 is TGTGCCAGCAGCTTAGGACATTCTTACTCTGGAAACACCATATATTTT. Translation gives CASSLGHSYSGNTIYF.

The chain uses TRBV14 and TRBJ1-2; D unclear. V lost 2 bases and J lost 3, with 4 bases in between. Per the germline V gene, CDR1 is SGHDN and CDR2 is FVKESK. This CDR3 is 12 amino acids long. Here the CDR3 DNA reads TGTGCCAGCAGCCAACAATACTATGGCTACACCTTC. Translation gives CASSQQYYGYTF.

The chain combines TRBV10-3 with TRBJ2-7; maybe TRBD1 (6 bases). This CDR3 has 12 residues. V lost 11 bases and J lost 5, with 16 bases in between. Germline V lookup: CDR1 ENHRY, CDR2 SYGVKD. CDR3 bases: TGTGCCGCGTCCCCGGACAGCCACGAGCAGTACTTC. Its translation is CAASPDSHEQYF.

The chain joins TRBV7-9 to TRBJ2-1; 8 bases line up with TRBD2. The germline CDR1 and CDR2 sequences are SEHNR and FQNEAQ (reference sequence). This CDR3 spans 16 amino acids. The J segment lost 3 bases and the V segment lost 5 bases, leaving 9 bases of the junction unmatched. CDR3 DNA sequence: TGTGCCAGCAGCACTATAGCGGGGATCCTCTACAATGAGCAGTTCTTC. This gives the protein CASSTIAGILYNEQFF.

CDR3 amino acids: CASSFGLASDTQYF. The CDR3, as DNA: TGTGCCAGCAGCTTCGGACTAGCGTCAGATACGCAGTATTTT. V and J are TRBV7-9 and TRBJ2-3, with 9 bases fitting TRBD2. In germline, CDR1 is SEHNR, CDR2 FQNEAQ (reference sequence). Germline trimming cut 3 bases from V and 4 bases from J; bases unmatched to any gene: 2. This CDR3 is 14 amino acids long. The variable domain in full, with the rest retrieved from reference TRBV7-9 and TRBJ2-3, is DTGVSQNPRHKITKRGQNVTFRCDPISEHNRLYWYRQTLGQGPEFLTYFQNEAQLEKSRLLSDRFSAERPKGSFSTLEIQRTEQGDSAMYLCASSFGLASDTQYFGPGTRLTVL.

This chain joins TRBV7-2 and TRBJ2-3; a possible D gene is TRBD2 (6 bases). The germline CDR1 and CDR2 sequences are SGHTA and FQGNSA. The V gene lost 1 base and the J gene lost 1 base, with 12 bases spanning the gap. The CDR3 spans 16 residues. The CDR3 reads CASSLGPGGGTDTQYF. The CDR3 DNA is TGTGCCAGCAGCTTAGGACCCGGCGGGGGCACAGATACGCAGTATTTT. Complete variable domain (other parts from reference TRBV7-2 and TRBJ2-3): GAGVSQSPSNKVTEKGKDVELRCDPISGHTALYWYRQSLGQGLEFLIYFQGNSAPDKSGLPSDRFSAERTGGSVSTLTIQRTQQEDSAVYLCASSLGPGGGTDTQYFGPGTRLTVL.

This clonotype appeared a single time. This chain connects TRBV15 to TRBJ2-5; D may be TRBD2 (7 bases). Germline CDR1 LNHNV, CDR2 YYDKDF (reference sequence). V lost 0 bases and J lost 0, with 11 bases in between. This CDR3 region has 16 residues. CDR3: CATSREGRGYQETQYF. For the CDR3, the DNA is TGTGCCACCAGCAGAGAGGGGAGGGGGTACCAAGAGACCCAGTACTTC. The full variable domain, its missing parts supplied by reference TRBV15 and TRBJ2-5, is DAMVIQNPRYQVTQFGKPVTLSCSQTLNHNVMYWYQQKSSQAPKLLFHYYDKDFNNEADTPDNFQSRRPNTSFCFLDIRSPGLGDTAMYLCATSREGRGYQETQYFGPGTRLLVL.

This clonotype was recorded only once. The chain employs TRBV15 and TRBJ1-2; no reliable D call. V was clipped by 0 bases and J by 0 bases, with 11 bases between them. The CDR3 has 16 residues. Germline V gene lookup returns CDR1 LNHNV and CDR2 YYDKDF (reference sequence). The CDR3 DNA sequence: TGTGCCACCAGCAGAGATTTAAGTAACTCTAACTATGGCTACACCTTC. Its translation: CATSRDLSNSNYGYTF.

The chain is built from TRBV6-1 and TRBJ2-1; 10 bases line up with TRBD1. The CDR3 loop spans 18 amino acids. Germline V lookup: CDR1 MNHNS, CDR2 SASEGT. V dropped 6 bases and J dropped 4; count of bases not matched to a gene: 15. The CDR3 DNA reads TGTGCCAGCAGCGGCCGAAGGGGAGGGACAGGGGTTTACAATGAGCAGTTCTTC. Its translation: CASSGRRGGTGVYNEQFF.

The rearrangement joins TRBV20-1 to TRBJ2-5; 10 bases align to TRBD2. There are 15 residues in the CDR3. V lost 3 bases and J lost 5; bases outside the gene matches: 9. The germline V gene has CDR1 DFQATT and CDR2 SNEGSKA (reference sequence). Here the CDR3 reads CSASAASGGTETQYF. CDR3 nucleotides: TGCAGTGCTAGTGCGGCTAGCGGGGGCACGGAGACCCAGTACTTC.

V usage is TRBV29-1 and J usage is TRBJ2-5; 10 bases match TRBD2. Per the germline V gene, CDR1 is SQVTM and CDR2 is ANQGSEA. CDR3 size: 14 residues. Germline trimming cut 7 bases from V and 7 bases from J; bases unmatched to any gene: 12. The CDR3 spells CSASASGGEGTQYF. The CDR3 DNA reads TGCAGCGCCTCCGCCAGCGGGGGGGAAGGGACCCAGTACTTC.

The V gene is TRBV6-6, the J gene TRBJ2-5, with D possibly matching TRBD2 (5 bases). Germline V gene sequence: CDR1 MNHNY, CDR2 SVGAGI (reference sequence). This CDR3 spans 13 amino acids. V was trimmed by 6 bases and J by 5 bases, leaving 13 bases between them. CDR3 sequence (DNA): TGTGCCAGCAGCGGGCCCAGGAGGGAGACCCAGTACTTC. This translates into CASSGPRRETQYF.

The CDR3: CASSVGSTGETQYF. In DNA, the CDR3 is TGTGCCAGCAGCGTAGGGTCTACAGGAGAGACCCAGTACTTC. The chain has TRBV9 and TRBJ2-5; tentatively, D is TRBD1 (5 bases). This CDR3 is built from 14 residues. Trimming shortened V by 0 bases and J by 4 bases, and 10 bases separated the two germline ends. From germline, CDR1 is SGDLS and CDR2 YYNGEE.

The rearrangement joins TRBV7-2 to TRBJ2-5, with TRBD1 as a possible D gene (6 bases). V gave up 5 bases and J gave up 5 bases, with 21 bases separating them. This CDR3 is built from 16 residues. The germline V gene encodes CDR1 SGHTA and CDR2 FQGNSA. CDR3 nucleotide sequence: TGTGCCAGCAGCCTTGGGCCAGGGGAAGGGGACGAGACCCAGTACTTC. The encoded protein is CASSLGPGEGDETQYF.

This clonotype was recorded only once. The chain is built from TRBV29-1 and TRBJ1-1, with a tentative D call TRBD1 (6 bases). Trimming took off 6 bases at V and 4 bases at J, with 12 bases between the two ends. Germline lookup yields CDR1 SQVTM and CDR2 ANQGSEA. The CDR3 loop spans 12 amino acids. For the CDR3, the DNA is TGCAGCGTCTTTACAGGGATCACTGAAGCTTTCTTT. It specifies CSVFTGITEAFF.

The chain joins TRBV12-3 or TRBV12-4 to TRBJ2-7; 9 nucleotides match TRBD2. The length of the CDR3 is 14 residues. V was clipped by 4 bases and J by 2 bases; unmatched bases: 3. CDR3 bases: TGTGCCAGCAGTTATTCTAGCGGGGCCTACGAGCAGTACTTC. Protein product: CASSYSSGAYEQYF.

The chain employs TRBV2 and TRBJ2-1, with D unclear. This CDR3 is built from 13 residues. The germline V and J ends were trimmed by 8 bases and 2 bases, with 10 bases remaining between them. Germline CDR1 reads SNHLY; CDR2 reads FYNNEI. The CDR3 DNA is TGTGCCAGCGGGTCGGATACCTACAATGAGCAGTTCTTC. As protein: CASGSDTYNEQFF.